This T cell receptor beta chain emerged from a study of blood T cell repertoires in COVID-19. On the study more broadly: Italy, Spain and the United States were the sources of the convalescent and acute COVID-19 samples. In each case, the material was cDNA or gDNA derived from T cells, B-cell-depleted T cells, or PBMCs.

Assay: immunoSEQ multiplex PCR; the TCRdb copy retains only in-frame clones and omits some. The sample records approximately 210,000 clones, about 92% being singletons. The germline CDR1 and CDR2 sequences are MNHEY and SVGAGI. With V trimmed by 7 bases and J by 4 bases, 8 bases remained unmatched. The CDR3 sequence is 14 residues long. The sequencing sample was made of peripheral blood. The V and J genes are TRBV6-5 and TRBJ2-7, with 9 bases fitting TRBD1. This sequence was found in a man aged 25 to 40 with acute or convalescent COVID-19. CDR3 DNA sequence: TGTGCCAGCACCGAAACAGGGGGCGGGTACGAGCAGTACTTC. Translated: CASTETGGGYEQYF.